This passage covers 29 T cell receptor beta chains from one sample sequenced in a study of T cells after posttransplantation cyclophosphamide. Treatment was busulfan-fludarabine conditioning, a marrow graft, and cyclophosphamide on days +3 and +4. Measured with immunoSEQ multiplex PCR; TCRdb has only the in-frame clones, and not every one. The sample contains fewer than 10,000 clones, approximately 81% of which appear only once. The material sequenced was PBMCs, taken after allogeneic stem cell transplant with posttransplant cyclophosphamide. The receptors here all came from a female patient aged 40-50 years who received an allogeneic stem cell transplant from an unrelated donor, was CMV-positive, and had no GVHD. A subset of T cells may come from the graft donor.

This chain links TRBV5-6 with TRBJ2-5; 8 bases align to TRBD2. Near its end, the DNA agrees better with TRBJ2-7, so the J call may be wrong. Germline V gene data show CDR1 as SGHDT and CDR2 as YYEEEE. The CDR3 covers 15 residues. CDR3 DNA: TGTGCCAGCAGCCATGGGACTAGATCAACCTACGAGCAGTACTTC. Protein: CASSHGTRSTYEQYF.

Note on this clone: One end of the junction varies from germline; a read error may be responsible. The chain employs TRBV7-2 and TRBJ2-1; tentatively, D is TRBD1 (6 bases). Germline CDR1 is SGHTA and CDR2 is FQGNSA. This CDR3 comprises 14 residues. Here the CDR3 reads CASDPLGQPLNQVF. The CDR3 nucleotides read TGTGCCAGCGACCCTCTTGGACAGCCACTTAACCAGGTCTTC.

The rearrangement links TRBV2 to TRBJ2-3; 10 bases align to TRBD2. The V segment lost 6 bases and the J segment 3 bases; nucleotides outside the gene matches: 9. CDR3 length: 16 amino acids. CDR1 is SNHLY and CDR2 is FYNNEI in the germline V gene. CDR3 coding DNA: TGTGCCAGCAGCGCCTCAACTAGCGGGGTTACAGATACGCAGTATTTT. This translates into CASSASTSGVTDTQYF.

This sequence joins TRBV9 and TRBJ2-3; no clear D gene. CDR1 is SGDLS and CDR2 is YYNGEE in the germline V gene. The CDR3 is 14 amino acids. V was shortened by 0 bases and J by 2 bases, with 7 bases between the two germline ends. CDR3 bases: TGTGCCAGCAGCGTAGTAGAAGACACAGATACGCAGTATTTT. This encodes CASSVVEDTDTQYF.

The genes are TRBV28 and TRBJ2-7, with 12 nucleotides matching TRBD2. Per the germline V gene, CDR1 is MDHEN and CDR2 is SYDVKM. The CDR3 consists of 12 residues. Losses at the gene ends were 2 bases for V and 13 bases for J; bases not matched to a gene: 3. CDR3 amino acids: CASSLTSGGLYF. CDR3 bases: TGTGCCAGCAGTTTAACTAGCGGGGGGCTATACTTC.

This clone was recorded a few times. This chain links TRBV7-2 with TRBJ2-3; 16 bases are shared with TRBD2. Trimming at V came to 5 bases and at J to 5 bases, leaving 10 bases not matched to a gene. CDR1 and CDR2 from the germline V gene are SGHTA and FQGNSA. The CDR3 covers 18 residues. CDR3 amino acids: CASSRIKGLAGGEDTQYF. Here the CDR3 DNA reads TGTGCCAGCAGCCGAATTAAGGGACTAGCGGGGGGGGAAGATACGCAGTATTTT.

The J gene is TRBJ2-7, the V gene TRBV10-2; 10 bases are shared with TRBD2. The CDR3 runs 13 residues. The germline V gene has CDR1 WSHSY and CDR2 SAAADI. V shed 8 bases and J 3 bases; nucleotides not matched to a gene: 4. The CDR3 loop is CASCSGGLYEQYF. The CDR3, as DNA: TGCGCCAGCTGTAGCGGGGGGCTCTACGAGCAGTACTTC.

The CDR3 DNA sequence: TGTGCCAGCAGTCCCAGGCGGGACAGCAATCAGCCCCAGCATTTT. Translating it yields CASSPRRDSNQPQHF. This chain uses TRBV27 with TRBJ1-5, with D tentatively TRBD1 (5 bases). This CDR3 is built from 15 residues. Per germline, CDR1 MNHEY and CDR2 SMNVEV (reference sequence). Trimming took off 5 bases at V and 1 base at J, with 12 bases between the two ends.

This chain links TRBV2 with TRBJ2-7; no definite D call. Trimming shortened V by 6 bases and J by 3 bases, and 6 bases separated the two germline ends. Germline V gene sequence: CDR1 SNHLY, CDR2 FYNNEI. This CDR3 spans 11 amino acids. The CDR3, as DNA: TGTGCCAGCAGACAGAGCTACGAGCAGTACTTC. It yields the protein CASRQSYEQYF. Full variable domain (missing parts from reference TRBV2 and TRBJ2-7): EPEVTQTPSHQVTQMGQEVILRCVPISNHLYFYWYRQILGQKVEFLVSFYNNEISEKSEIFDDQFSVERPDGSNFTLKIRSTKLEDSAMYFCASRQSYEQYFGPGTRLTVT.

The gene calls are TRBV6-1 and TRBJ1-3; D is ambiguous. This CDR3 has 11 amino acids. V was cut by 7 bases and J by 4 bases, with 5 bases left in between. From germline, CDR1 is MNHNS and CDR2 SASEGT. Here the CDR3 DNA reads TGTGCCAGCATCAGGGGAAACACCATATATTTT. It encodes CASIRGNTIYF.

The rearrangement joins TRBV7-9 to TRBJ1-1; 9 positions agree with TRBD1. The V segment lost 5 bases and the J segment 0 bases; nucleotides outside the gene matches: 10. Per germline, CDR1 SEHNR and CDR2 FQNEAQ (reference sequence). The CDR3 sequence is 17 residues long. CDR3 region: CASSPRATGGMNTEAFF. CDR3 DNA: TGTGCCAGCAGCCCAAGGGCGACAGGGGGGATGAACACTGAAGCTTTCTTT.

In this sample, this clone turned up once. This chain links TRBV6-5 with TRBJ2-7; D remains ambiguous. This CDR3 comprises 15 residues. Per the germline V gene, CDR1 is MNHEY and CDR2 is SVGAGI. V shed 0 bases and J shed 5 bases, with 14 bases lying between them. CDR3 in DNA: TGTGCCAGCAGTTACTCGAGTAGCATCCGGGACGAGCAGTACTTC. Amino acids: CASSYSSSIRDEQYF.

The rearrangement joins TRBV27 to TRBJ2-7; 9 nucleotides line up with TRBD2. V lost 5 bases to trimming and J lost 3 bases; unmatched junction nucleotides: 5. Germline V gene sequence: CDR1 MNHEY, CDR2 SMNVEV (reference sequence). The CDR3 runs 14 residues. In DNA, the CDR3 is TGTGCCAGCAGTCCGGGACTAGCTAACTACGAGCAGTACTTC. It translates to CASSPGLANYEQYF.

The gene calls are TRBV11-2 and TRBJ2-7; 7 bases fit TRBD1. Germline CDR1 reads SGHAT; CDR2 reads FQNNGV. This CDR3 spans 14 amino acids. The ends lost 5 bases at V and 6 bases at J; junction bases unmatched: 10. CDR3 amino acids: CASSPGTATSEQYF. The CDR3 DNA reads as TGTGCCAGCAGCCCCGGGACAGCTACATCCGAGCAGTACTTC.

This rearrangement joins TRBV14 to TRBJ2-1; D unresolved. The CDR3 runs to 16 residues. V lost 2 bases to trimming and J lost 2 bases, with 13 bases between them. Germline V gives CDR1 SGHDN, CDR2 FVKESK. This CDR3 reads CASSQQKEPTYNEQFF. DNA of the CDR3: TGTGCCAGCAGCCAACAGAAGGAGCCTACCTACAATGAGCAGTTCTTC.

This clone was detected a few times. This chain joins TRBV5-4 and TRBJ2-5, with TRBD1 identical over 7 bases. This CDR3 contains 16 residues. CDR1 is SGHNT, CDR2 YYREEE, per germline (reference sequence). Losses at the gene ends were 4 bases for V and 5 bases for J; bases not matched to a gene: 14. The CDR3 bases are TGTGCCAGCAGCCAGGGACAGCCCAGGTCGGGGGAGACCCAGTACTTC. Translation: CASSQGQPRSGETQYF.

The V and J genes are TRBV29-1 and TRBJ2-5; weak D call: TRBD1 (5 bases). The CDR3 runs 13 residues. Germline CDR1 reads SQVTM; CDR2 reads ANQGSEA. With 4 bases removed from V and 5 bases from J, the gap between germline ends came to 14 bases. The CDR3 DNA sequence: TGCAGCGTTGTAAGGGGCGTAGGGGAGACCCAGTACTTC. Amino acids: CSVVRGVGETQYF.

The chain joins TRBV2 to TRBJ1-5, with TRBD1 matching 9 bases. The V gene end was trimmed by 3 bases and the J gene end by 3 bases; junction bases not matched to a gene: 12. The germline V gene encodes CDR1 SNHLY and CDR2 FYNNEI. CDR3 length equals 18 residues. CDR3 region: CASSDQVWGQGDNQPQHF. In nucleotides, the CDR3 is TGTGCCAGCAGTGATCAAGTCTGGGGACAGGGTGACAATCAGCCCCAGCATTTT.

The chain joins TRBV27 to TRBJ1-2; possibly TRBD1 for D (6 bases). The germline V gene encodes CDR1 MNHEY and CDR2 SMNVEV (reference sequence). V shed 2 bases and J shed 4 bases, with 11 bases lying between them. The CDR3 runs to 14 residues. CDR3 loop: CASSLNRAGYGYTF. The CDR3 DNA is TGTGCCAGCAGTTTAAACAGGGCGGGCTATGGCTACACCTTC.

The sample holds one count of this clone. Written as DNA, the CDR3 is TGTGCCAGCAGCTTAGATCTGGGGGGAGACACTGAAGCTTTCTTT. This codes for CASSLDLGGDTEAFF. This chain links TRBV7-9 with TRBJ1-1, with D perhaps matching TRBD1 (5 bases). V lost 1 base, J lost 3 bases, and 12 bases lay in between. This CDR3 has 15 amino acids. The germline CDR1 and CDR2 sequences are SEHNR and FQNEAQ (reference sequence).

The V call is TRBV7-2, the J call TRBJ1-1, with 7 nucleotides matching TRBD1. The germline V gene has CDR1 SGHTA and CDR2 FQGNSA. The ends lost 3 bases at V and 4 bases at J; junction bases unmatched: 5. The CDR3 runs to 14 residues. The CDR3 protein is CASSFRQGSTEAFF. Here the CDR3 DNA reads TGTGCCAGCAGCTTCAGACAGGGATCCACTGAAGCTTTCTTT.

The genes are TRBV23-1 and TRBJ2-5, with TRBD1 identical over 9 bases. TRBV23-1 is given ORF status, its function remaining uncertain. Unmatched junction bases numbered 6, after V lost 2 bases and J lost 5 bases. The CDR3 sequence is 15 residues long. The CDR3 sequence: CASSQRTGDSETQYF. CDR3 DNA: TGCGCCAGCAGTCAACGGACAGGGGACTCGGAGACCCAGTACTTC.

The sample holds one count of this clone. V is TRBV7-6 and J is TRBJ2-1, with TRBD1 identical over 11 bases. Germline CDR1 and CDR2: SGHVS and FNYEAQ. V was clipped by 4 bases and J by 0 bases; unmatched bases: 14. This CDR3 region has 20 residues. In DNA form, the CDR3 reads TGTGCCAGCAGCTCCCGGACAGGGGGCGCCCTGCTGAACTCCTACAATGAGCAGTTCTTC. This codes for CASSSRTGGALLNSYNEQFF.

V and J are TRBV6-5 and TRBJ2-1, with 11 bases identical to TRBD2. V dropped 7 bases and J dropped 4; count of bases not matched to a gene: 6. Germline CDR1 reads MNHEY; CDR2 reads SVGAGI. There are 15 residues in the CDR3. CDR3 nucleotides: TGTGCCAGCACCCTCGCTAGCGGGGGGTACAATGAGCAGTTCTTC. It codes for CASTLASGGYNEQFF.

The chain is built from TRBV5-1 and TRBJ2-1, with 7 bases matching TRBD1. V lost 0 bases and J lost 3; bases outside the gene matches: 3. The CDR3 contains 15 residues. Germline assignment: CDR1 SGHRS and CDR2 YFSETQ. The CDR3 reads CASSLGGGNYNEQFF. The CDR3 DNA reads TGCGCCAGCAGCTTGGGAGGGGGCAACTACAATGAGCAGTTCTTC.

The V and J genes are TRBV18 and TRBJ2-7; TRBD2 aligns across 7 bases. Germline V gives CDR1 KGHSH, CDR2 LQKENI. CDR3 length equals 15 residues. V gave up 8 bases and J gave up 1 base; unmatched junction bases: 11. CDR3 DNA: TGTGCCAGCCTACCTAGCCTAGCGGTTTCCTACGAGCAGTACTTC. This codes for CASLPSLAVSYEQYF.

The V gene is TRBV30, the J gene TRBJ2-7, with 7 bases matching TRBD2. After removal of 2 bases from V and 2 bases from J, the junction contained 6 bases not matched to a gene. The CDR3 has 14 residues. CDR1 and CDR2 from the germline V gene are GTSNPN and SVGIG (reference sequence). The CDR3 nucleotides read TGTGCCTGGAGTCCGTTGGGGGGGACCTACGAGCAGTACTTC. This translates into CAWSPLGGTYEQYF. The variable domain in full, with the rest retrieved from reference TRBV30 and TRBJ2-7, is SQTIHQWPATLVQPVGSPLSLECTVEGTSNPNLYWYRQAAGRGLQLLFYSVGIGQISSEVPQNLSASRPQDRQFILSSKKLLLSDSGFYLCAWSPLGGTYEQYFGPGTRLTVT.

This clone was seen a handful of times. V is TRBV11-1 and J is TRBJ2-7; TRBD1 matches 7 bases. CDR3 length equals 13 residues. V shed 3 bases and J 4 bases; nucleotides not matched to a gene: 3. Looked up from germline, CDR1 is SGHAT and CDR2 is FQDESV (reference sequence). CDR3 DNA sequence: TGTGCCAGCAGCTTGACAGGGTTGTACGAGCAGTACTTC. It translates to CASSLTGLYEQYF.

The chain couples TRBV6-5 to TRBJ1-4, with TRBD1 matching 8 bases. Germline CDR1 and CDR2: MNHEY and SVGAGI. The CDR3 length is 14 residues. V shed 6 bases and J 8 bases; nucleotides not matched to a gene: 8. DNA for the CDR3: TGTGCCAGCAGGGCGGACAGGGTTTCCGAAAAACTGTTTTTT. This codes for CASRADRVSEKLFF.